This T cell receptor beta chain was sequenced during a study of tumor-infiltrating lymphocytes in primary liver carcinoma. Investigators took RNA and DNA out together from 20-30 mg of unsorted bulk tissue. TCR beta cDNA was made from approximately 500 ng total RNA with a constant-region primer. Three nested multiplex PCR rounds, a slightly modified ARM-PCR, produced the libraries for TCR beta. TCRdb re-called the multiplex PCR reads with MiXCR, one entry per CDR3 protein. The sample consists of 30,000 to 35,000 distinct CDR3 sequences, over 65% of them appearing once. Concerning this clonotype: The junction shows a germline mismatch at one end, possibly a read error.

The sequencing input was liver tumor tissue from sampling region 5. Subset here: tumor region T5, tumor centre. The receptor comes from a man aged 35 to 55 with primary liver carcinoma and hepatitis B virus infection.

The CDR3 coding sequence is TGTGCCAACAGCCGACCGGGAGACAGCCTTTACAACGAGCAGTCCTTC. It codes for CANSRPGDSLYNEQSF. This chain connects TRBV14 to TRBJ2-1; tentatively, D is TRBD2 (6 bases). The germline gives CDR1 SGHDN, CDR2 FVKESK. This CDR3 contains 16 residues.